These 9 T cell receptor beta chains came from one sample sequenced in a study of beta chain features in type 1 diabetes. The authors reverse transcribed all of the isolated RNA, so sequencing captured expressed TCRB transcripts. Sequencing used immunoSEQ multiplex PCR; TCRdb keeps in-frame clones, though not all of them. The repertoire holds under 900,000 clones, with 15% to 20% as singletons. Specimen: naive CD4+ T cells from blood. These receptor sequences come from a woman in her late teens or twenties in good health.

The rearrangement uses TRBV18 and TRBJ2-7; D might be TRBD2 (6 bases). The germline V and J ends were trimmed by 3 bases and 7 bases, with 19 bases remaining between them. The CDR3 contains 15 residues. CDR1 is KGHSH, CDR2 LQKENI, per germline. CDR3 sequence: CASSPAGRGSGEQYF. DNA for the CDR3: TGTGCCAGCTCACCGGCGGGAAGGGGATCTGGGGAGCAGTACTTC.

The chain joins TRBV7-2 to TRBJ2-1; 11 bases map to TRBD2. Trimming took 1 base from V and 2 from J; bases not matched to a gene: 10. The germline CDR1 and CDR2 sequences are SGHTA and FQGNSA. The CDR3 consists of 19 residues. CDR3 region: CASSLDTSGSSPPYNEQFF. CDR3 coding DNA: TGTGCCAGCAGCTTAGATACTAGCGGGAGTTCCCCTCCCTACAATGAGCAGTTCTTC.

This chain uses TRBV7-9 with TRBJ2-2; possibly TRBD2 for D (6 bases). Trimming cost V 6 bases and J 5 bases, with 16 bases left between them. The length of the CDR3 is 15 residues. The germline V gene has CDR1 SEHNR and CDR2 FQNEAQ (reference sequence). The CDR3 loop is CASRPRETPTGELFF. The CDR3 nucleotides read TGTGCCAGCAGACCACGGGAGACCCCGACCGGGGAGCTGTTTTTT.

This clone was detected a few times. This chain connects TRBV6-1 to TRBJ2-1; 9 nucleotides match TRBD1. This CDR3 has 15 amino acids. The germline gives CDR1 MNHNS, CDR2 SASEGT. V dropped 7 bases and J dropped 7; count of bases not matched to a gene: 11. For the CDR3, the DNA is TGTGCCAGCACTGGGACCCGGACAGGGGCGAATGAGCAGTTCTTC. It specifies CASTGTRTGANEQFF.

The chain carries TRBV4-3 and TRBJ2-5; 15 bases align to TRBD2. The length of the CDR3 is 17 residues. Germline trimming cut 3 bases from V and 5 bases from J; bases unmatched to any gene: 7. The germline V gene encodes CDR1 LGHNA and CDR2 YSLEER. The CDR3 is CASSQGLAGGVGETQYF. The CDR3 DNA follows: TGCGCCAGCAGCCAGGGACTAGCGGGAGGTGTTGGGGAGACCCAGTACTTC.

Remarks on this clone: At one end the junction does not follow the germline gene, possibly because of a read error. The sample carries other DNA sequences with the same CDR3. The J gene is TRBJ2-1, the V gene TRBV5-4, with D possibly matching TRBD1 (6 bases). Per the germline V gene, CDR1 is SGHNT and CDR2 is YYREEE (reference sequence). This CDR3 spans 12 amino acids. CDR3 DNA sequence: TGTGCCAGCAGTTTGGACAGCAATGAGCAGTTCTTC. It is translated as CASSLDSNEQFF.

The rearrangement uses TRBV27 and TRBJ2-1, with unresolved D. The CDR3 extends over 15 amino acids. Germline V gene data show CDR1 as MNHEY and CDR2 as SMNVEV (reference sequence). Between the trimmed V and J ends, which lost 5 bases and 5 bases, there was a span of 16 bases. In nucleotides, the CDR3 is TGTGCCAGCAGTCCTACTTTGGCCCCCCACAATGAGCAGTTCTTC. Translation gives CASSPTLAPHNEQFF.

This clone has a handful of counts. This sequence joins TRBV11-2 and TRBJ2-3; 13 positions match TRBD2. The CDR3 is made up of 15 amino acids. Unmatched junction bases numbered 2, after V lost 1 base and J lost 7 bases. Germline-derived CDR1 and CDR2 are SGHAT and FQNNGV. Here the CDR3 reads CASSLGLAGGNTQYF. CDR3 sequence (DNA): TGTGCCAGCAGCTTAGGACTAGCGGGAGGAAATACGCAGTATTTT.

The chain uses TRBV21-1 and TRBJ2-7. TRBV21-1 is assigned pseudogene status. This CDR3 contains 11 residues. The chain's CDR3 is CASSEKTEQYF. The CDR3 DNA is TGTGCCAGCAGCGAAAAGACCGAGCAGTACTTC.